This paragraph reports one T cell receptor (beta chain). V was clipped by 4 bases and J by 4 bases, with 16 bases between them. The germline V gene has CDR1 SGHAT and CDR2 FQNNGV. The CDR3 is 15 residues long. This sample was taken from a study of T cell responses to AZD1222 COVID-19 vaccine. Repertoires were generated with immunoSEQ multiplex PCR, while TCRdb's copy carries only in-frame clones and drops some. The sample yields 150,000 to 200,000 clones, almost 95% seen once. The sequenced sample was peripheral blood, obtained on day 0 of AZD1222 vaccination. The receptor was derived from an adult in good health. V is TRBV11-2 and J is TRBJ1-1, with D maybe TRBD1 (5 bases). The CDR3 bases are TGTGCCAGCAGCTCCTCGCTAGAGCAGGGCACTGAAGCTTTCTTT. Translated: CASSSSLEQGTEAFF.